The subject of this entry is one T cell receptor (beta chain). Its antigen is undetermined. Second-dose timings of about 4 or about 12 weeks were pooled. This CDR3 is built from 14 residues. The germline gives CDR1 MGHDK, CDR2 SYGVNS. V dropped 4 bases and J dropped 5 bases, with 11 bases sitting between them. This entry is derived from a study of T cell responses to AZD1222 COVID-19 vaccine. Study conclusions and caveats: Vaccine-associated CD4 TCRs spanned spike, dominant at 160-218 and 743-854. Among the donors, most were white British and more were female, and clonal diversity was possibly underestimated. Unmutated variant regions are reportedly targeted by nearly half of spike-specific TCRs.

Assay: immunoSEQ multiplex PCR; the TCRdb copy retains only in-frame clones and omits some. The sample lists about 180,000 clones; 88% were seen once. The TCR was taken from an adult who received the AZD1222 COVID-19 vaccine. The sequencing here drew on peripheral blood, taken 28 days after the second AZD1222 dose. The chain combines TRBV25-1 with TRBJ2-2; D is undetermined. The chain's CDR3 is CASSAGVRTGELFF. For the CDR3, the DNA is TGTGCCAGCAGTGCCGGAGTGAGGACCGGGGAGCTGTTTTTT. The full variable domain, with the rest looked up from reference TRBV25-1 and TRBJ2-2, is EADIYQTPRYLVIGTGKKITLECSQTMGHDKMYWYQQDPGMELHLIHYSYGVNSTEKGDLSSESTVSRIRTEHFPLTLESARPSHTSQYLCASSAGVRTGELFFGEGSRLTVL.